These 3 T cell receptor beta chains share one sample of origin, sequenced in a study of T-cell reconstitution after alpha-beta-depleted transplantation in children. Preparation of the TCRbeta library involved a method that used unique molecular identifiers. TCRdb re-called the PCR reads through MiXCR, storing one row per CDR3 protein. The sample carries about 980,000 distinct CDR3 sequences, about 30% recorded once. Sequenced here: PBMCs, mostly from graft donor cells, sampled 360 days after TCRalphabeta/CD19-depleted stem cell transplant. The receptors here all came from a boy under two years old who had a stem cell transplant for SCID, so the T cells may come from the graft donor.

Ten or more counts support this clonotype. The chain joins TRBV20-1 to TRBJ1-4, with TRBD1 identical over 9 bases. V trimming: 3 bases; J trimming: 7 bases; junction bases outside the gene matches: 9. Germline V gives CDR1 DFQATT, CDR2 SNEGSKA (reference sequence). CDR3 length: 15 amino acids. CDR3 nucleotide sequence: TGCAGTGCTAGGCCTGGGACAGGGTTAGGTGAAAAACTGTTTTTT. Translating it yields CSARPGTGLGEKLFF.

The chain combines TRBV6-2 or TRBV6-3 with TRBJ2-4, with D uncertain. The germline V and J ends were trimmed by 1 base and 0 bases, with 4 bases remaining between them. The CDR3 has 14 amino acids. The germline gives CDR1 MNHEY, CDR2 SVGEGT. The CDR3 spells CASSYLAAKNIQYF. In nucleotides, the CDR3 is TGTGCCAGCAGTTACTTGGCAGCCAAAAACATTCAGTACTTC.

J is TRBJ2-4 and V is TRBV5-1; 15 bases are a match to TRBD2. The CDR3 has 17 amino acids. Germline loops: CDR1 SGHRS, CDR2 YFSETQ. Trimming took 3 bases from V and 6 from J; bases not matched to a gene: 7. CDR3: CASSWGLAGGALNIQYF. DNA for the CDR3: TGCGCCAGCAGCTGGGGACTAGCGGGGGGCGCTTTAAACATTCAGTACTTC.